Sequencing of this T cell receptor (beta chain) was carried out in a study of T-cell reconstitution after alpha-beta-depleted transplantation in children. Study-wide results and caveats: Diversity of TCRbeta at day 60 was high in some patients, arising from surviving recipient T cells and thymic progenitors. When one year had passed after transplant, most T-cell counts and diversity came from newly produced T cells. Several hundred expanded graft clones reportedly supplied alpha-beta T cells about two months after transplant.

This clonotype appeared many times. No antigen is known for it. Molecular barcoding with unique molecular identifiers was used for the TCRbeta library. TCRdb used MiXCR to reprocess the PCR reads, holding one entry per CDR3 protein. The sample lists around 600,000 distinct CDR3 sequences; 20% to 25% were seen once. The sequence derives from a boy in the first two years of life who had a stem cell transplant for acute myeloid leukemia, so the T cells may come from the graft donor. Sequences were derived from PBMCs, mostly from graft donor cells, sampled 360 days after TCRalphabeta/CD19-depleted stem cell transplant.

This chain's CDR3 is CSALGDRAYEQYV. DNA of the CDR3: TGCAGTGCGTTGGGGGACAGGGCCTACGAGCAGTACGTC. The chain joins TRBV20-1 to TRBJ2-7; the match to TRBD1 covers 9 bases. CDR3 length equals 13 residues. V dropped 6 bases and J dropped 2; count of bases not matched to a gene: 5. Germline CDR1 DFQATT, CDR2 SNEGSKA (reference sequence).